The rows below give T cell receptor beta chains drawn from one sample of a study of technical replicates of blood from four donors. The assay was immunoSEQ multiplex PCR, and TCRdb's table has in-frame clones only and misses some. The sample includes 65,000 to 90,000 clones, 80% to 90% of them seen just once. What was sequenced was PBMCs. These receptors originate from a human donor in good health. Some clones in this sample may be carry-over from other donors' samples. The conserved cysteine and the conserved F or W are not part of the CDR3 here.

v_call: TRBV27
j_call: TRBJ2-7
cdr3_aa: ATQKVRTSEYEQY

v_call: TRBV20-1
j_call: TRBJ1-2
cdr3_aa: SAQWGEGYT

v_call: TRBV5-1
j_call: TRBJ2-1
cdr3_aa: ASTPGGGYNEQF

v_call: TRBV9
j_call: TRBJ2-3
cdr3_aa: ASSSRGASGSTDTQY

v_call: TRBV11-1
j_call: TRBJ2-3
cdr3_aa: ASSSWGSGRAGSTDTQY

v_call: TRBV7-2
j_call: TRBJ2-5
cdr3_aa: ASSLLAAETQY

v_call: TRBV6-5
j_call: TRBJ1-5
cdr3_aa: ASSVTGGDGQPQH

v_call: TRBV25-1
j_call: TRBJ2-7
cdr3_aa: ASRSGISYEQY

v_call: TRBV5-1
j_call: TRBJ1-4
cdr3_aa: ASSSTGVSNEKLF

v_call: TRBV29-1
j_call: TRBJ1-5
cdr3_aa: SADAGSGGGSNQPQH

v_call: TRBV5-1
j_call: TRBJ1-1
cdr3_aa: ASSNPGQAMNTEAF